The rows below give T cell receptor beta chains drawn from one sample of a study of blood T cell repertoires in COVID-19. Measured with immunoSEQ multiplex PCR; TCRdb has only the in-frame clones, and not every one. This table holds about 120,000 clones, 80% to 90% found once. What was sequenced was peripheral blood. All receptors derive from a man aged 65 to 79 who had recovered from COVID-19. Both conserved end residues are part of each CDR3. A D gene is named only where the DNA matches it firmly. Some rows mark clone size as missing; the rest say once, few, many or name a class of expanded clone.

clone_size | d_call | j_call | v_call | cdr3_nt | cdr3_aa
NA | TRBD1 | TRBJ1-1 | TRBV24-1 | TGTGCCACCAGTGACCCTCGACAGGGAAACACTGAAGCTTTCTTT | CATSDPRQGNTEAFF
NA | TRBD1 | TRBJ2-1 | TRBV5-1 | TGCGCCAGCAGCTTGGGGACAGGGTGGGTCAATGAGCAGTTCTTC | CASSLGTGWVNEQFF
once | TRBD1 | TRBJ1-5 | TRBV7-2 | TGTGCCAGCAGCTTACGTGTACAGGGGGGCAATCAGCCCCAGCATTTT | CASSLRVQGGNQPQHF
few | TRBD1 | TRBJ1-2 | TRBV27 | TGTGCCAGCAGTCCGACAGGGCATCGAGGCTACACCTTC | CASSPTGHRGYTF
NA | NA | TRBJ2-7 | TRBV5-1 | TGCGCCAGCAGTCCGGGTCCAACATCCTACGAGCAGTACTTC | CASSPGPTSYEQYF
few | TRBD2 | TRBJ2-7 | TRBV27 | TGTGCCAGCAGTTTATTGCGGGGGGCCGGGGTCTACGAGCAGTACTTC | CASSLLRGAGVYEQYF
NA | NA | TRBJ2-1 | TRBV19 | TGTGCCAGTAGTATCCGGCAGGGAGGTATGGATGAGCAGTTCTTC | CASSIRQGGMDEQFF
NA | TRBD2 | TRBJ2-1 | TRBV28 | TGTGCCAGCAGTTTCGCGGGGGGAAACAATGAGCAGTTCTTC | CASSFAGGNNEQFF
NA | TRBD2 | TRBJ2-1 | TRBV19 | TGTGCCAGTAGTACCCTAGCGGGAGGATTAGGGAATGAGCAGTTCTTC | CASSTLAGGLGNEQFF
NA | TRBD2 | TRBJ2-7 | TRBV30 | TGTGCCTGGAGTCCTAGGCGGACTAGCGGGAGCTACGAGCAGTACTTC | CAWSPRRTSGSYEQYF
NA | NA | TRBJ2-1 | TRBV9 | TGTGCCAGCAGCCCATTTGCGGGGAGCTCCTACAATGAGCAGTTCTTC | CASSPFAGSSYNEQFF
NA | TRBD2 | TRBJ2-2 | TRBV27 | TGTGCCAGCAGTTCACTTTCGGGACTAGTAACCGGGGAGCTGTTTTTT | CASSSLSGLVTGELFF
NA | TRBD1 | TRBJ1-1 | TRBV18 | TGTGCCAGCTCACCTTACAGGGACAGCTCGAACACTGAAGCTTTCTTT | CASSPYRDSSNTEAFF
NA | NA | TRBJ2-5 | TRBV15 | TGTGCCACCAGCAGAGATAGGGGCCCCCGGGAGACCCAGTACTTC | CATSRDRGPRETQYF
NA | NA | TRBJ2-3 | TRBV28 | TGTGCCAGCAGGGGGGCGGGTAACACAGATACGCAGTATTTT | CASRGAGNTDTQYF
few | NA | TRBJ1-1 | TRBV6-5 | TGTGCCAGCAGGGATAAATACAGGGTCTTCCAAGGAGCTTTCTTT | CASRDKYRVFQGAFF
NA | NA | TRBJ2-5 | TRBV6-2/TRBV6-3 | TGTGCCAGCAGTTACCAACGGGAAGCGGAGACCCAGTACTTC | CASSYQREAETQYF
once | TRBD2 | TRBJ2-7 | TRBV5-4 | TGTGCCAGCAGCGGTGCCTCTAGCGGGAGGTACGAGCAGTACTTC | CASSGASSGRYEQYF
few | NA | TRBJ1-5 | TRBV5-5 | TGTGCCAGCAGGCCGACACCAAATACACAGCCCCAGCATTTT | CASRPTPNTQPQHF
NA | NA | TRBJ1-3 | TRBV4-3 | TGCGCCAGCAGCCAGCGGGACGCAAGAAGCTCTGGAAACACCATATATTTT | CASSQRDARSSGNTIYF
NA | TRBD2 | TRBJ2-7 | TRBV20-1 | TGCAGTGCTAGTTCGGCGGGAGCTGCCGAGCAGTACTTC | CSASSAGAAEQYF
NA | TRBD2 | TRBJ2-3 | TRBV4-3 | TGCGCCAGCAGCCAAGGACTAGCGGGAGAGATTAACACAGATACGCAGTATTTT | CASSQGLAGEINTDTQYF
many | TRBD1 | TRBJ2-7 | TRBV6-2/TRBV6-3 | TGTGCCAGCACCCCGACAGGGATCCACGAGCAGTACTTC | CASTPTGIHEQYF
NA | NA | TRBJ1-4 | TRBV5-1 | TGCGCCAGCAGCTTCCGACAGACAACTAATGAAAAACTGTTTTTT | CASSFRQTTNEKLFF
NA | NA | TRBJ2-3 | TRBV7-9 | TGTGCCAGCAGTCAGGGGAGCACAGATACGCAGTATTTT | CASSQGSTDTQYF
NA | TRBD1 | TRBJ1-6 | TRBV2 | TGTGCCAGCAGTGTACAGGGGGCGTTAGTAGCCCTCCACTTT | CASSVQGALVALHF
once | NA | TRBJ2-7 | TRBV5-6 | TGTGCCAGCAGCCAATCCTACGAGCAGTACTTC | CASSQSYEQYF
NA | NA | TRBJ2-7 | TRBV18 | TGTGCCAGCTCACCAGCGGGGGCTTACGAGCAGTACTTC | CASSPAGAYEQYF
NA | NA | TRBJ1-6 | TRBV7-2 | TGTGCCAGCAGCTTAAAGTCGGTGGGGGGGACCTATAATTCACCCCTCCACTTT | CASSLKSVGGTYNSPLHF
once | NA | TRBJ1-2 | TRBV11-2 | TGTGCCAGCAGCTTAGAGGGTCGCCGGGGATATGGCTACACCTTC | CASSLEGRRGYGYTF
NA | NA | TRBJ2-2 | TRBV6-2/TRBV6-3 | TGTGCCAGCAGTTACCACACGGGTAACACCGGGGAGCTGTTTTTT | CASSYHTGNTGELFF
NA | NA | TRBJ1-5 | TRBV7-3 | TGTGCCAGCAGCTTACCTCAGGGATTCCACCTCGGCAATCAGCCCCAGCATTTT | CASSLPQGFHLGNQPQHF
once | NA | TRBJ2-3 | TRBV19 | TGTGCCAGTAGTATCGCGTCTAATGGGGGCCCAGATACGCAGTATTTT | CASSIASNGGPDTQYF
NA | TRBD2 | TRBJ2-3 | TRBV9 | TGTGCCAGCAGCGTAGGGGGGGCGGGGGGCGGGCAGTATTTT | CASSVGGAGGGQYF
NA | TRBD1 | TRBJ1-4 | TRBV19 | TGTGCCAGTAGTATGACAGGGCTCCCCGGGGGAAAACTGTTTTTT | CASSMTGLPGGKLFF
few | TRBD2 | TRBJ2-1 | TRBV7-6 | TGTGCCAGCAGCCCTCGACTAGCGGGGCGGGGGGAGCAGTTCTTC | CASSPRLAGRGEQFF
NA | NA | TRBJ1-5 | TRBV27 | TGTGCCAGCAGTTTTTTGGGGAGGGGTAATCAGCCCCAGCATTTT | CASSFLGRGNQPQHF
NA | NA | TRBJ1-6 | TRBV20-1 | TGCAGTGCTAGCATCCGGGACTTTCTCCACTTT | CSASIRDFLHF
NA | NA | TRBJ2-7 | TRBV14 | TGTGCCAGCAGCCAGTTCCAGGGGATCAACGAGCAGTACTTC | CASSQFQGINEQYF
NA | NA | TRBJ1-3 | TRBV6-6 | TGTGCCAGCACCTACGGTGGAAACACCATATATTTT | CASTYGGNTIYF